A selection of T cell receptor beta chains follows, all from one sample in a study of blood T cell repertoires in COVID-19. Sequenced by immunoSEQ multiplex PCR; TCRdb stores in-frame clones only, minus some. The sample records roughly 160,000 clones, roughly 80% being singletons. Sequencing was carried out using PBMCs or T cells enriched from blood (not recorded which). These receptors came from a woman aged 60-70 years who had recovered from COVID-19. CDR3s include the opening cysteine and the closing phenylalanine or tryptophan. A D gene is named only where the DNA matches it firmly. A row's size may be missing; if present it is once, few, many or a size class.

NA	TRBV3-1/TRBV3-2	TRBJ2-5	NA	CASSQESQQGRETQYF	TGTGCCAGCAGCCAAGAGTCCCAGCAGGGGCGAGAGACCCAGTACTTC
once	TRBV18	TRBJ2-1	TRBD2	CASSPTGLAGGSYNEQFF	TGTGCCAGCTCACCCACGGGACTAGCGGGGGGGTCCTACAATGAGCAGTTCTTC
few	TRBV18	TRBJ1-4	NA	CASSPQGSVEKLFF	TGTGCCAGCTCACCTCAGGGATCCGTCGAAAAACTGTTTTTT
NA	TRBV14	TRBJ1-2	NA	CASSLTLAGADGYTF	TGTGCCAGCAGCCTAACCCTGGCGGGGGCGGATGGCTACACCTTC
NA	TRBV6-5	TRBJ1-6	NA	CASSPRQAINSPLHF	TGTGCCAGCAGCCCGAGACAGGCGATAAATTCACCCCTCCACTTT
few	TRBV6-5	TRBJ2-1	TRBD2	CASALERGGYNEQFF	TGTGCCAGCGCCCTAGAGCGGGGGGGCTACAATGAGCAGTTCTTC
few	TRBV5-4	TRBJ2-5	NA	CASSHRARNQETQYF	TGTGCCAGCAGCCACAGGGCCCGCAACCAAGAGACCCAGTACTTC
NA	TRBV11-2	TRBJ1-2	NA	CASSLNRAGYTF	TGTGCCAGCAGCTTAAACAGGGCTGGCTACACCTTC
NA	TRBV5-8	TRBJ2-3	NA	CASSPSYTDTQYF	TGTGCCAGCAGCCCTTCCTACACAGATACGCAGTATTTT
NA	TRBV11-2	TRBJ1-4	TRBD1	CASSSRTGVTNEKLFF	TGTGCCAGCAGCTCGAGGACAGGGGTCACTAATGAAAAACTGTTTTTT
NA	TRBV6-1	TRBJ2-5	NA	CASSDLWGGGETQYF	TGTGCCAGCAGTGATTTGTGGGGGGGCGGGGAGACCCAGTACTTC
NA	TRBV20-1	TRBJ1-1	NA	CSARPQVEAFF	TGCAGTGCTCGACCTCAGGTTGAAGCTTTCTTT
NA	TRBV11-2	TRBJ1-4	NA	CASSRGHSNEKLFF	TGTGCCAGCAGCCGGGGACACTCTAATGAAAAACTGTTTTTT
once	TRBV5-1	TRBJ1-2	TRBD1	CASTSPGQGFYGYTF	TGCGCCAGCACCTCGCCCGGACAGGGTTTCTATGGCTACACCTTC
NA	TRBV25-1	TRBJ1-2	TRBD1	CASSEIGTDSNYGYTF	TGTGCCAGCAGTGAAATAGGGACAGATAGTAACTATGGCTACACCTTC
NA	TRBV10-3	TRBJ1-5	TRBD1	CATDGTANQPQHF	TGTGCCACCGACGGGACAGCCAATCAGCCCCAGCATTTT
once	TRBV18	TRBJ2-1	NA	CASSPVRQRSSYNEQFF	TGTGCCAGCTCACCGGTCCGCCAGCGGAGCTCCTACAATGAGCAGTTCTTC
NA	TRBV7-2	TRBJ1-3	TRBD1	CASSLPARDSTFSGNTIYF	TGTGCCAGCAGCCTCCCCGCCCGGGACAGTACGTTTTCGGGAAACACCATATATTTT
NA	TRBV13	TRBJ2-2	NA	CASSRGGPNTGELFF	TGTGCCAGCAGCCGCGGGGGCCCGAACACCGGGGAGCTGTTTTTT
NA	TRBV7-8	TRBJ2-1	TRBD2	CASSRSGGAYNEQFF	TGTGCCAGCAGCCGTAGCGGGGGCGCCTACAATGAGCAGTTCTTC
NA	TRBV25-1	TRBJ1-3	TRBD1	CASSDSGTGGNTIYF	TGTGCCAGCAGTGACTCCGGGACAGGGGGAAACACCATATATTTT
NA	TRBV20-1	TRBJ2-7	TRBD1	CSASRTGERSEQYF	TGCAGTGCTAGTCGGACAGGGGAAAGATCCGAGCAGTACTTC
NA	TRBV5-1	TRBJ2-3	TRBD1	CASSLGRSTGPSTDTQYF	TGCGCCAGCAGCTTGGGGCGTTCGACAGGGCCTAGCACAGATACGCAGTATTTT